The entry below gives a single T cell receptor (beta chain) sequence along with its context. The data belong to a study of technical replicates of blood from a few donors. Sequencing was performed with immunoSEQ multiplex PCR; in TCRdb, only in-frame clones are kept and a portion is missing. This table holds around 100,000 clones, about 95% found once. Trimming cost V 1 base and J 7 bases, with 4 bases left between them. The length of the CDR3 is 10 residues. Germline-derived CDR1 and CDR2 are SQVTM and ANQGSEA. The chain couples TRBV29-1 to TRBJ1-2; no reliable D call. The receptor was isolated from a human donor in good health. The sequencing input was T cells isolated from PBMCs. The CDR3 region has the DNA TGCAGCGTTGAAGGCGGTGGCTACACCTTC. The encoded protein is CSVEGGGYTF.